These T cell receptor beta chains were read from a single sample in a study of T-cell reconstitution after alpha-beta-depleted transplantation in children. One entry per CDR3 protein, called by TCRdb with MiXCR from the PCR reads. The table lists 700,000 or so distinct CDR3 sequences, over 10% of them singletons. The sequences come from PBMCs, collected before TCRalphabeta/CD19-depleted stem cell transplant. The receptor source for this set is a girl under 10 years old with congenital amegakaryocytic thrombocytopenia, due to receive a stem cell transplant. The CDR3 runs from the conserved cysteine through the conserved F or W. D genes are given only for firm matches. Only some rows state a clone size, as once, few, many or a class for expanded clones.

clone size: many; J gene: TRBJ2-7; CDR3 length: 15; V gene: TRBV4-1; D gene: TRBD2; CDR3 DNA: TGCGCCAGCAGCCATCCAGCGGGGGGAGCCTACGAGCAGTACTTC; CDR3 protein: CASSHPAGGAYEQYF
clone size: few; J gene: TRBJ2-1; CDR3 length: 12; V gene: TRBV5-1; D gene: .; CDR3 DNA: TGCGCCAGCACCCCTGGCGGGTATGAGCAGTTCTTC; CDR3 protein: CASTPGGYEQFF
clone size: few; J gene: TRBJ2-5; CDR3 length: 15; V gene: TRBV7-9; D gene: TRBD2; CDR3 DNA: TGTGCCAGCAGCTTTGTAGCGGGAGAGTATGAGACCCAGTACTTC; CDR3 protein: CASSFVAGEYETQYF
clone size: .; J gene: TRBJ2-2; CDR3 length: 18; V gene: TRBV20-1; D gene: TRBD2; CDR3 DNA: TGCAGTGCTAGAGGCGGAGGGGCGGGAGCATTTGGGGTCGGGGAGCTGTTTTTT; CDR3 protein: CSARGGGAGAFGVGELFF
clone size: many; J gene: TRBJ2-1; CDR3 length: 15; V gene: TRBV6-4; D gene: .; CDR3 DNA: TGTGCCAGCAGTGACGATGGAGTGGGTTACAATGAGCAGTTCTTC; CDR3 protein: CASSDDGVGYNEQFF
clone size: few; J gene: TRBJ1-2; CDR3 length: 11; V gene: TRBV5-5; D gene: .; CDR3 DNA: TGTGCCAGCAGCTTGGATTTTGGCTACACCTTC; CDR3 protein: CASSLDFGYTF
clone size: many; J gene: TRBJ2-1; CDR3 length: 11; V gene: TRBV12-3/TRBV12-4; D gene: .; CDR3 DNA: TGTGCCAGCAGTTCAGGCAGCGAGCAGTTCTTC; CDR3 protein: CASSSGSEQFF
clone size: many; J gene: TRBJ2-2; CDR3 length: 14; V gene: TRBV14; D gene: .; CDR3 DNA: TGTGCCAGCAGCCAAGATGACTACACCGGGGAGCTGTTTTTT; CDR3 protein: CASSQDDYTGELFF
clone size: few; J gene: TRBJ2-3; CDR3 length: 20; V gene: TRBV6-2/TRBV6-3; D gene: TRBD1; CDR3 DNA: TGTGCCAGCAGTTATTCCTCCTGGACAGGGGGTCCAAAAGGCACAGATACGCAGTATTTT; CDR3 protein: CASSYSSWTGGPKGTDTQYF
clone size: few; J gene: TRBJ2-1; CDR3 length: 15; V gene: TRBV4-1; D gene: TRBD2; CDR3 DNA: TGCGCCAGCAGCCAATATCTAGCGGGATACAATGAGCAGTTCTTC; CDR3 protein: CASSQYLAGYNEQFF
clone size: many; J gene: TRBJ2-7; CDR3 length: 16; V gene: TRBV18; D gene: .; CDR3 DNA: TGTGCCAGCTCACCAAGTGCTAGGCCAGGGACGAACGAGCAGTACTTC; CDR3 protein: CASSPSARPGTNEQYF
clone size: .; J gene: TRBJ2-1; CDR3 length: 15; V gene: TRBV25-1; D gene: .; CDR3 DNA: TGTGCCAGCAGCTTTATAGCGGACCGGGGCGATGAGCAGTTCTTC; CDR3 protein: CASSFIADRGDEQFF
clone size: many; J gene: TRBJ2-3; CDR3 length: 13; V gene: TRBV20-1; D gene: TRBD2; CDR3 DNA: TGCAGTGCTCGGACTAGCGGGGCAGATACGCAGTATTTT; CDR3 protein: CSARTSGADTQYF
clone size: many; J gene: TRBJ2-3; CDR3 length: 12; V gene: TRBV6-2/TRBV6-3; D gene: .; CDR3 DNA: TGTGCCAGCAGTTACTCACGAGATACGCAGTATTTT; CDR3 protein: CASSYSRDTQYF
clone size: many; J gene: TRBJ2-3; CDR3 length: 15; V gene: TRBV7-2; D gene: TRBD2; CDR3 DNA: TGTGCCAGCAGCCGAGCGGGAGGAACCACAGATACGCAGTATTTT; CDR3 protein: CASSRAGGTTDTQYF
clone size: .; J gene: TRBJ2-3; CDR3 length: 14; V gene: TRBV6-5; D gene: .; CDR3 DNA: TGTGCCAGCAGTCACAGGTCTGTAACAGATACGCAGTATTTT; CDR3 protein: CASSHRSVTDTQYF
clone size: many; J gene: TRBJ2-4; CDR3 length: 16; V gene: TRBV28; D gene: TRBD2; CDR3 DNA: TGTGCCAGCAGGCTTCAGCGGGAGGTCCCCAAAAACATTCAGTACTTC; CDR3 protein: CASRLQREVPKNIQYF
clone size: .; J gene: TRBJ2-7; CDR3 length: 14; V gene: TRBV10-3; D gene: .; CDR3 DNA: TGTGCCATCAGTGAGGGACCGGGCTCCTACGAGCAGTACTTC; CDR3 protein: CAISEGPGSYEQYF
clone size: many; J gene: TRBJ2-1; CDR3 length: 14; V gene: TRBV6-1; D gene: .; CDR3 DNA: TGTGCCAGCGGAGGGGAACCAAAACACAATGAGCAGTTCTTC; CDR3 protein: CASGGEPKHNEQFF
clone size: many; J gene: TRBJ2-3; CDR3 length: 17; V gene: TRBV10-1; D gene: .; CDR3 DNA: TGCGCCAGCAGCTTGAGTCTGATAGCTGAGGGGTCAGATACGCAGTATTTT; CDR3 protein: CASSLSLIAEGSDTQYF
clone size: .; J gene: TRBJ2-1; CDR3 length: 16; V gene: TRBV11-2; D gene: TRBD2; CDR3 DNA: TGTGCCAGCAGCGACTCACTAGCGGGGGCTTACAATGAGCAGTTCTTC; CDR3 protein: CASSDSLAGAYNEQFF
clone size: many; J gene: TRBJ2-2; CDR3 length: 17; V gene: TRBV29-1; D gene: TRBD2; CDR3 DNA: TGCAGCGTTGAAGGTGCCCTTTTAGCGGGAGGTAACGGGGAGCTGTTTTTT; CDR3 protein: CSVEGALLAGGNGELFF
clone size: many; J gene: TRBJ2-3; CDR3 length: 16; V gene: TRBV12-3/TRBV12-4; D gene: .; CDR3 DNA: TGTGCCAGCAGTTTAGGTGGCAGGGTGAGGACAGATACGCAGTATTTT; CDR3 protein: CASSLGGRVRTDTQYF
clone size: .; J gene: TRBJ2-2; CDR3 length: 17; V gene: TRBV6-5; D gene: .; CDR3 DNA: .; CDR3 protein: CASSFGQGSTNTGELSF
clone size: .; J gene: TRBJ2-7; CDR3 length: 12; V gene: TRBV29-1; D gene: TRBD1; CDR3 DNA: TGCAGCGTCGCCGGGACAGCACGCGAGCAGTACTTC; CDR3 protein: CSVAGTAREQYF
clone size: few; J gene: TRBJ2-1; CDR3 length: 16; V gene: TRBV5-1; D gene: TRBD2; CDR3 DNA: TGCGCCAGCAGCTACCGCCGGGCGGGAGTTCCCAATGAGCAGTTCTTC; CDR3 protein: CASSYRRAGVPNEQFF
clone size: many; J gene: TRBJ2-7; CDR3 length: 16; V gene: TRBV5-1; D gene: TRBD2; CDR3 DNA: TGCGCCAGCAGCTTGTGGGGTAGCGGGAGCTTGTACGAGCAGTACTTC; CDR3 protein: CASSLWGSGSLYEQYF
clone size: .; J gene: TRBJ2-5; CDR3 length: 14; V gene: TRBV5-1; D gene: .; CDR3 DNA: TGCGCCAGCAGCTTGGGAGGGGCTAAAGAGACCCAGTACTTC; CDR3 protein: CASSLGGAKETQYF
clone size: few; J gene: TRBJ2-3; CDR3 length: 15; V gene: TRBV7-9; D gene: TRBD2; CDR3 DNA: TGTGCCAGCAGCACCAGACTAGCGGTTACAGATACGCAGTATTTT; CDR3 protein: CASSTRLAVTDTQYF
clone size: many; J gene: TRBJ2-3; CDR3 length: 16; V gene: TRBV5-1; D gene: .; CDR3 DNA: TGCGCCAGCAGACTAAATAGCGGTTCTAGCACAGATACGCAGTATTTT; CDR3 protein: CASRLNSGSSTDTQYF
clone size: many; J gene: TRBJ2-6; CDR3 length: 14; V gene: TRBV29-1; D gene: .; CDR3 DNA: TGCAGCGTTCTAAACCGGGCTGGGGCCAACGTCCTGACTTTC; CDR3 protein: CSVLNRAGANVLTF
clone size: .; J gene: TRBJ2-4; CDR3 length: 21; V gene: TRBV21-1; D gene: .; CDR3 DNA: TGTGCCAGCAGCACGTCTGAAAGGGGTCCGGGACTAGCGGGAGTCGGGAACATTCAGTACTTC; CDR3 protein: CASSTSERGPGLAGVGNIQYF
clone size: many; J gene: TRBJ1-1; CDR3 length: 16; V gene: TRBV7-2; D gene: .; CDR3 DNA: TGTGCCAGCAGCTTCTTCCGACAGCGAAGTTTCAATGAAGCTTTCTTT; CDR3 protein: CASSFFRQRSFNEAFF
clone size: few; J gene: TRBJ2-5; CDR3 length: 13; V gene: TRBV12-3/TRBV12-4; D gene: .; CDR3 DNA: TGTGCCAGCAACGGGGAAGCCGAAGAGACCCAGTACTTC; CDR3 protein: CASNGEAEETQYF
clone size: many; J gene: TRBJ1-1; CDR3 length: 16; V gene: TRBV20-1; D gene: .; CDR3 DNA: TGCAGTGCTAGCCGGGGAGGGACGGCGAGGAACACTGAAGCTTTCTTT; CDR3 protein: CSASRGGTARNTEAFF
clone size: few; J gene: TRBJ2-1; CDR3 length: 13; V gene: TRBV20-1; D gene: .; CDR3 DNA: TGCAGTGCTCGTCGGGACGGGAACTTAGGGGTGTTCTTC; CDR3 protein: CSARRDGNLGVFF
clone size: few; J gene: TRBJ2-7; CDR3 length: 13; V gene: TRBV7-8; D gene: .; CDR3 DNA: TGTGCCAGCGCTTACGGGATTAGGGACGAGCAGTACTTC; CDR3 protein: CASAYGIRDEQYF
clone size: many; J gene: TRBJ2-2; CDR3 length: 13; V gene: TRBV7-9; D gene: .; CDR3 DNA: TGTGCCAGCAGTCAGTCTAGCAGTCGGGAGCTGTTTTTT; CDR3 protein: CASSQSSSRELFF
clone size: few; J gene: TRBJ2-1; CDR3 length: 16; V gene: TRBV14; D gene: TRBD2; CDR3 DNA: TGTGCCAGCAGCCAAGATGGGACTAGCGCGTACAATGAGCAGTTCTTC; CDR3 protein: CASSQDGTSAYNEQFF
clone size: .; J gene: TRBJ2-7; CDR3 length: 14; V gene: TRBV12-3/TRBV12-4; D gene: .; CDR3 DNA: TGTGCCAGCAGTTTAGCCTGGACCAACTACGAGCAGTACTTC; CDR3 protein: CASSLAWTNYEQYF
clone size: few; J gene: TRBJ2-3; CDR3 length: 15; V gene: TRBV18; D gene: .; CDR3 DNA: TGTGCCAGCTCACCAAGTCAACAGGGAACAGATACGCAGTATTTT; CDR3 protein: CASSPSQQGTDTQYF